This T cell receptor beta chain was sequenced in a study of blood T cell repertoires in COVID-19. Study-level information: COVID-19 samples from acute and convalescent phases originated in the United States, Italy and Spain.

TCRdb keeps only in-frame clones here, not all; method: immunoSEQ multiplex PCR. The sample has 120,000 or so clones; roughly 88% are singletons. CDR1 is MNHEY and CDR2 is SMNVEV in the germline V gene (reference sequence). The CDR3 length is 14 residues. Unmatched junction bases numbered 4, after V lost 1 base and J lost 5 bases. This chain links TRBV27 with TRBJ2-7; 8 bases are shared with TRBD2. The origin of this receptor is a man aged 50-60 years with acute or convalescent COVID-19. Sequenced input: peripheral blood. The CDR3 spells CASSLYGGGNEQYF. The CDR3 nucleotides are TGTGCCAGCAGTTTATACGGGGGGGGTAACGAGCAGTACTTC.